This T cell receptor (beta chain) came from a study of patients and donors after allogeneic stem cell transplantation. A single record per CDR3 protein comes from TCRdb applying MiXCR to the RT-PCR reads. Here the sample spans 900,000 to 1,000,000 distinct CDR3 sequences, about 20% being singletons. From germline, CDR1 is DFQATT and CDR2 SNEGSKA (reference sequence). V shed 0 bases and J shed 0 bases, with 10 bases lying between them. The CDR3 is made up of 15 amino acids. This clonotype was observed at least ten times. The clonotype was recovered from a human donor who was either an allogeneic HSCT recipient or a stem cell or donor lymphocyte infusion donor (not recorded which). It is not recorded whose cells these are; they may come from a transplant donor. The sequenced material came from blood, either unsorted or a sorted T cell fraction (not recorded which). The rearrangement uses TRBV20-1 and TRBJ2-3; D is uncertain. The CDR3 sequence is CSARDPGRSTDTQYF. The CDR3 DNA reads TGCAGTGCTAGAGATCCCGGCAGAAGCACAGATACGCAGTATTTT.